Below, 20 T cell receptor beta chains from the same sample are listed, as sequenced in a study of metastatic and nonmetastatic thyroid tumors. From the PCR reads, TCRdb re-called clones with MiXCR. The sample has about 40,000 clones; 11% are singletons. Ahead of thyroid surgery, no patient had received treatment of any kind. The source material was blood. The receptor source for this set is a female donor with papillary thyroid cancer or a benign thyroid nodule (not recorded which). Some clones in this sample may be carry-over from other donors' samples.

This clone was seen ten or more times. The chain has TRBV27 and TRBJ2-1; perhaps TRBD2 as D (5 bases). V gave up 2 bases and J gave up 0 bases, with 14 bases separating them. Germline V CDR1 and CDR2: MNHEY, SMNVEV (reference sequence). This CDR3 has 17 residues. The CDR3 region is CASSLEIAPSSYNEQFF. CDR3 bases: TGTGCCAGCAGTTTAGAAATAGCGCCGAGCTCCTACAATGAGCAGTTCTTC.

The sample holds many counts of this clone. The genes are TRBV6-5 and TRBJ2-5, with a tentative D call TRBD1 (6 bases). The V end lost 0 bases, the J end lost 4 bases, and 9 bases lay between the germline ends. The CDR3 contains 14 residues. Germline lookup yields CDR1 MNHEY and CDR2 SVGAGI. Written as DNA, the CDR3 is TGTGCCAGCAGTTACTCGACAGGTAGAGAGACCCAGTACTTC. It specifies CASSYSTGRETQYF.

This clone appeared many times. V usage is TRBV25-1 and J usage is TRBJ2-1; 9 nucleotides agree with TRBD2. The ends lost 1 base at V and 2 bases at J; junction bases unmatched: 12. The V gene's germline CDR1 is MGHDK and CDR2 SYGVNS. The CDR3 has 19 amino acids. The CDR3 region is CASSELLREGLITYNEQFF. Written as DNA, the CDR3 is TGTGCCAGCAGTGAATTATTGCGGGAGGGCCTTATAACCTACAATGAGCAGTTCTTC.

This clone was detected ten times or more. The chain has TRBV3-1 and TRBJ1-1; a possible D gene is TRBD1 (6 bases). CDR3 size: 14 residues. Trimming shortened V by 1 base and J by 8 bases, and 14 bases separated the two germline ends. Germline CDR1 LGHDT, CDR2 YNNKEL (reference sequence). The DNA of the CDR3 is TGTGCCAGCAGCCAAGCGGGGGGACATTCCGAAGCTTTCTTT. Translating it yields CASSQAGGHSEAFF.

The chain uses TRBV19 and TRBJ1-2, with TRBD1 as a possible D gene (5 bases). The V and J ends lost 5 bases and 4 bases respectively, with 14 bases between them. Germline-derived CDR1 and CDR2 are LNHDA and SQIVND (reference sequence). CDR3 length: 14 amino acids. CDR3 sequence reads: CASSAGHRCYGYTF. For the CDR3, the DNA is TGTGCCAGTAGTGCCGGTCACAGGTGCTATGGCTACACCTTC.

This clone came up many times. The V and J genes are TRBV20-1 and TRBJ2-5; tentatively, D is TRBD1 or TRBD2 (5 bases each). Trimming took 1 base from V and 4 from J, leaving 13 bases between them. CDR1 is DFQATT, CDR2 SNEGSKA, per germline (reference sequence). The CDR3 totals 14 residues. The DNA of the CDR3 is TGCAGTGCTAGAGGGGGCGCGGCGGGAGAGACCCAGTACTTC. This sequence encodes CSARGGAAGETQYF.

About this clone: One end of the junction is discordant with germline, which a read error may explain. At the DNA level, this CDR3 is encoded by other sequences in the same sample as well. This sequence joins TRBV28 and TRBJ2-7; D unclear. Germline assignment: CDR1 MDHEN and CDR2 SYDVKM. There are 12 residues in the CDR3. CDR3 sequence reads: CASSRMGYEQYF. Here the CDR3 DNA reads TGTGCCAGCAGCCGAATGGGGTACGAGCAATACTTC.

This clone has only a few counts. Given a much more abundant clone one base away, this may be a read error. This CDR3 is missing its conserved last phenylalanine or tryptophan, likely due to a read error. CDR3: CASRAAGLGGNEQFL. CDR3 sequence (DNA): TGTGCCAGCAGGGCGGCGGGACTAGGCGGCAATGAGCAGTTCCTC. The chain has TRBV25-1 and TRBJ2-1, with 8 bases matching TRBD2. Germline CDR1 MGHDK, CDR2 SYGVNS. The CDR3 is 15 residues long. Unmatched junction bases numbered 10, after V lost 6 bases and J lost 6 bases.

This clone was counted at least ten times. The chain has TRBV5-1 and TRBJ2-7; D is ambiguous. Germline-derived CDR1 and CDR2 are SGHRS and YFSETQ. V lost 1 base to trimming and J lost 0 bases, with 5 bases between them. The CDR3 extends over 13 amino acids. The CDR3 spells CASSLLDSYEQYF. CDR3 DNA sequence: TGCGCCAGCAGCTTGTTAGACTCCTACGAGCAGTACTTC. Full variable domain (outside the CDR3, taken from reference TRBV5-1 and TRBJ2-7): KAGVTQTPRYLIKTRGQQVTLSCSPISGHRSVSWYQQTPGQGLQFLFEYFSETQRNKGNFPGRFSGRQFSNSRSEMNVSTLELGDSALYLCASSLLDSYEQYFGPGTRLTVT.

This clone appeared a few times. With a much larger clone just one base away, this may be a read error. The rearrangement links TRBV7-9 to TRBJ1-4; perhaps TRBD1 as D (5 bases). CDR1 and CDR2 from the germline V gene are SEHNR and FQNEAQ (reference sequence). This CDR3 is 14 amino acids long. The CDR3 sequence: CASILWQGGEKLFF. DNA for the CDR3: TGTGCCAGCATCTTATGGCAGGGAGGGGAAAAACTGTTTTTT.

In this sample, this clone turned up many times. V gene TRBV27 combines with J gene TRBJ2-7; 7 bases line up with TRBD2. The germline V gene encodes CDR1 MNHEY and CDR2 SMNVEV (reference sequence). This CDR3 is 16 amino acids long. With V trimmed by 0 bases and J by 4 bases, 9 bases remained unmatched. The CDR3 protein is CASSLSFQAGSYEQYF. DNA of the CDR3: TGTGCCAGCAGTTTATCGTTTCAAGCGGGAAGTTACGAGCAGTACTTC.

This clone occurred many times. J is TRBJ1-1 and V is TRBV28, with D uncertain. V dropped 2 bases and J dropped 5 bases, with 6 bases sitting between them. The CDR3 loop spans 12 amino acids. Germline CDR1 is MDHEN and CDR2 is SYDVKM. CDR3 sequence (DNA): TGTGCCAGCAGTTTAGAGCTTACTGAAGCTTTCTTT. It codes for CASSLELTEAFF.

Concerning this clone itself: One end of the junction does not line up with germline, which may come from a read error. This chain links TRBV6-5 with TRBJ2-2, with D possibly TRBD2 on 5 matching bases. The CDR3 sequence is 14 residues long. CDR1 MNHEY and CDR2 SVGAGI come from the germline V gene. The CDR3 loop reads CAISTGFNTGELFF. DNA for the CDR3: TGTGCCATCAGTACTGGGTTTAACACCGGGGAGCTTTTTTTT.

This clone was seen at least ten times. The rearrangement links TRBV15 to TRBJ2-1, with no clear D. The CDR3 totals 17 residues. The germline V gene encodes CDR1 LNHNV and CDR2 YYDKDF (reference sequence). V gave up 3 bases and J gave up 4 bases, with 19 bases separating them. CDR3 DNA sequence: TGTGCCACCAGCAGCACTACAAGGAGACGGAATTACAATGAGCAGTTCTTC. It yields the protein CATSSTTRRRNYNEQFF. Using reference TRBV15 and TRBJ2-1 for the parts outside the CDR3, the full variable domain is DAMVIQNPRYQVTQFGKPVTLSCSQTLNHNVMYWYQQKSSQAPKLLFHYYDKDFNNEADTPDNFQSRRPNTSFCFLDIRSPGLGDTAMYLCATSSTTRRRNYNEQFFGPGTRLTVL.

This clone showed up many times. V is TRBV25-1 and J is TRBJ2-7; 9 nucleotides match TRBD1. Germline V lookup: CDR1 MGHDK, CDR2 SYGVNS. V dropped 4 bases and J dropped 3; count of bases not matched to a gene: 16. The CDR3 covers 18 residues. CDR3 residues: CASSAQTPRTGAGYEQYF. The CDR3 coding sequence is TGTGCCAGCAGTGCCCAAACCCCAAGGACAGGGGCGGGCTACGAGCAGTACTTC.

The chain has TRBV7-8 and TRBJ2-6; 7 bases line up with TRBD1. Unmatched junction bases numbered 7, after V lost 5 bases and J lost 0 bases. This CDR3 has 17 residues. Germline CDR1 is SGHVS and CDR2 is FQNEAQ. CDR3 in amino acids: CASSKGQNPSGANVLTF. Written as DNA, the CDR3 is TGTGCCAGCAGCAAGGGACAGAATCCCTCTGGGGCCAACGTCCTGACTTTC.

This clone occurred a few times. A much larger clone is a single base away; this may be a read error. The chain recombines TRBV25-1 with TRBJ2-5; D is perhaps TRBD2 (6 bases). CDR1 is MGHDK and CDR2 is SYGVNS in the germline V gene. The CDR3 contains 15 residues. CDR3 in amino acids: CARSDPRLVLETQYF. As DNA, the CDR3 is TGTGCCAGAAGTGACCCCCGACTAGTCTTGGAGACCCAGTACTTC.

This clone was recorded at least ten times. J is TRBJ2-1 and V is TRBV28; 11 positions agree with TRBD2. The CDR3 is made up of 15 amino acids. Per germline, CDR1 MDHEN and CDR2 SYDVKM. Unmatched junction bases numbered 4, after V lost 5 bases and J lost 4 bases. The chain's CDR3 is CASSPPSGRYNEQFF. CDR3 DNA: TGTGCCAGCAGTCCGCCTAGCGGGAGGTACAATGAGCAGTTCTTC.

This clone was found many times. The chain carries TRBV6-1 and TRBJ2-1; D is perhaps TRBD2 (6 bases). Trimming left V 3 bases short and J 5 bases short, with 11 bases between. CDR1 MNHNS and CDR2 SASEGT come from the germline V gene. CDR3 length: 14 amino acids. CDR3 loop: CASSDRGKHNEQFF. The CDR3 DNA follows: TGTGCCAGCAGTGATCGCGGGAAGCACAATGAGCAGTTCTTC.

This clone was counted many times. The chain uses TRBV20-1 and TRBJ2-3; 10 nucleotides line up with TRBD1. This CDR3 comprises 15 residues. In germline, CDR1 is DFQATT, CDR2 SNEGSKA (reference sequence). Trimming removed 1 base from V and 5 bases from J; junction bases left unmatched: 6. The CDR3 region is CSARALDRGGDTQYF. As DNA, the CDR3 is TGCAGTGCTAGAGCCCTGGACAGGGGGGGAGATACGCAGTATTTT.